The following is a T cell receptor (beta chain) sequence with its context. The ends were cut back, 3 bases at V and 9 bases at J, with 18 bases in the middle. Germline CDR1 and CDR2: DFQATT and SNEGSKA (reference sequence). The CDR3 spans 14 residues. TCRdb's table, derived via immunoSEQ multiplex PCR, lists solely in-frame clones and lacks some. The sample holds about 180,000 clones; about 84% are singletons and the top ten take roughly 18%. The record originates from a study of blood T cell repertoires in COVID-19. The receptor comes from a person aged 65 to 85 with COVID-19, enrolled during active disease. The chain joins TRBV20-1 to TRBJ1-5, with a tentative D call TRBD1 (6 bases). Sequenced material: peripheral blood. The CDR3 sequence: CSASDTGMVAPQHF. The CDR3 region has the DNA TGCAGTGCTAGTGATACAGGGATGGTGGCGCCCCAGCATTTT.